Presented here are 3 T cell receptor beta chains from one specimen sequenced in a study of cytomegalovirus exposure and HLA in healthy donors. Primers for the PCR totalled 60 Vbeta and 13 Jbeta. The assay was immunoSEQ multiplex PCR, and TCRdb's table has in-frame clones only and misses some. Of 55,000 to 85,000 clones listed, around 78% were seen once; the top ten hold 7.8%. Sequenced: PBMCs. Receptors originate from a man younger than 35 in good health and CMV-seropositive.

The V gene is TRBV6-1, the J gene TRBJ1-5; D not resolved. V dropped 10 bases and J dropped 3 bases, with 16 bases sitting between them. There are 14 residues in the CDR3. Germline V CDR1 and CDR2: MNHNS, SASEGT. The CDR3 DNA is TGTGCCACTAGGATAGGCCAGAACAATCAGCCCCAGCATTTT. It is translated as CATRIGQNNQPQHF.

The rearrangement links TRBV2 to TRBJ1-4; D may be TRBD1 (6 bases). Germline V CDR1 and CDR2: SNHLY, FYNNEI. V was clipped by 1 base and J by 0 bases, with 6 bases between them. The CDR3 length is 15 residues. The CDR3 is CASSEEGATNEKLFF. As DNA, the CDR3 is TGTGCCAGCAGTGAAGAGGGGGCAACTAATGAAAAACTGTTTTTT.

This clone came up a few times. V is TRBV6-1 and J is TRBJ1-5; 7 nucleotides align to TRBD1. This CDR3 is built from 17 residues. Trimming at V came to 4 bases and at J to 0 bases, leaving 9 bases not matched to a gene. Per germline, CDR1 MNHNS and CDR2 SASEGT. CDR3 sequence: CASSAGQVITSNQPQHF. The DNA of the CDR3 is TGTGCCAGCAGTGCCGGACAGGTCATTACTAGCAATCAGCCCCAGCATTTT.